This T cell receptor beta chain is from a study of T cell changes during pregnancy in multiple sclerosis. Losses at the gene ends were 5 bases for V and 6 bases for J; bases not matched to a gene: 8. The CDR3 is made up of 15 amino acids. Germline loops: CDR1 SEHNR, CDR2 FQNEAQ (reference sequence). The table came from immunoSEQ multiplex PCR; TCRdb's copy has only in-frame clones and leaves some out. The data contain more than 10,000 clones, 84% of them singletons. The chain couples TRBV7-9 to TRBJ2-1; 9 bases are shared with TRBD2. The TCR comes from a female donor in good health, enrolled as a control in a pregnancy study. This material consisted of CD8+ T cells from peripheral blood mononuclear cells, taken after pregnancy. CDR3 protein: CASSDQAGGINEQFF. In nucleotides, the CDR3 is TGTGCCAGCAGCGACCAAGCGGGGGGAATCAATGAGCAGTTCTTC. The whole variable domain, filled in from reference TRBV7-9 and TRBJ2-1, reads DTGVSQNPRHKITKRGQNVTFRCDPISEHNRLYWYRQTLGQGPEFLTYFQNEAQLEKSRLLSDRFSAERPKGSFSTLEIQRTEQGDSAMYLCASSDQAGGINEQFFGPGTRLTVL.